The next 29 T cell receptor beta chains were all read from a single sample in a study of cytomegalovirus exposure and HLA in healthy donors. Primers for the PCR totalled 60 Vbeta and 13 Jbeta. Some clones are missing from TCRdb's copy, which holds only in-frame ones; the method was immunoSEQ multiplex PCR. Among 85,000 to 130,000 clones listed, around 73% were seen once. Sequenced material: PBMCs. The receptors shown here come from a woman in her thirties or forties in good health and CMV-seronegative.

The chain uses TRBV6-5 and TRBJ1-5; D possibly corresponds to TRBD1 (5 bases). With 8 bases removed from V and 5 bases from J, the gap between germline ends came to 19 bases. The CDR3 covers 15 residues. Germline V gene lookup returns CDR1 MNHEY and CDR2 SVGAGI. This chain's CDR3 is CASRSKGRLDQPQHF. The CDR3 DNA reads TGTGCCAGCCGGTCGAAGGGGCGGCTCGATCAGCCCCAGCATTTT.

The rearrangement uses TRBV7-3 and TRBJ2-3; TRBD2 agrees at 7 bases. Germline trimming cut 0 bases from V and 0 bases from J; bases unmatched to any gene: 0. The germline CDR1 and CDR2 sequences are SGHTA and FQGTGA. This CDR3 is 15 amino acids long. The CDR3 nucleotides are TGTGCCAGCAGCTTAACGCGGGAGAGCACAGATACGCAGTATTTT. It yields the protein CASSLTRESTDTQYF.

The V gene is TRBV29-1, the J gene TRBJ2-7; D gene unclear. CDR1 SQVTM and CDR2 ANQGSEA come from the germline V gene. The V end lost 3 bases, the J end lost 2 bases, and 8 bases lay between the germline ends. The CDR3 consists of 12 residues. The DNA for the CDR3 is TGCAGCGTTGATTCAGGAACCTACGAGCAGTACTTC. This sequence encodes CSVDSGTYEQYF.

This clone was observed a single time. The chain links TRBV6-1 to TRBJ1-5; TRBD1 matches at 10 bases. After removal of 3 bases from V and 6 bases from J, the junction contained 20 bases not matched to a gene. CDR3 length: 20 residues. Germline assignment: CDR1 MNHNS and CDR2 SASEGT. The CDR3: CASSDLVDRGRGGWGQPQHF. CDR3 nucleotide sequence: TGTGCCAGCAGTGACCTAGTAGACAGGGGGCGAGGGGGTTGGGGTCAGCCCCAGCATTTT.

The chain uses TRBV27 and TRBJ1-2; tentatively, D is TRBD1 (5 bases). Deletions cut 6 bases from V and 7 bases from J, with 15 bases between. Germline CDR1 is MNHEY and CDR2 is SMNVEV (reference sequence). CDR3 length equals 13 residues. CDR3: CASRQGALGGYTF. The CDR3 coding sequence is TGTGCCAGCAGGCAGGGTGCGTTAGGTGGCTACACCTTC.

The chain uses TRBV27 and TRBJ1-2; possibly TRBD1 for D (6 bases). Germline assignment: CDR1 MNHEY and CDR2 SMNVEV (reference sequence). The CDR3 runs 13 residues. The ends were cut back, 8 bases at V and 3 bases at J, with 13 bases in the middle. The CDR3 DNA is TGTGCCAGCGGTGGGGGCTCCGACTATGGCTACACCTTC. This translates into CASGGGSDYGYTF.

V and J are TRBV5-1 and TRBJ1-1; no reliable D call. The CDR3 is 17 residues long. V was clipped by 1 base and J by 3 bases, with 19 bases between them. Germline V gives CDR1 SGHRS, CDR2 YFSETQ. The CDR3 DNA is TGCGCCAGCAGCTTGCTACATACGCCGAAAGGAGACACTGAAGCTTTCTTT. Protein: CASSLLHTPKGDTEAFF.

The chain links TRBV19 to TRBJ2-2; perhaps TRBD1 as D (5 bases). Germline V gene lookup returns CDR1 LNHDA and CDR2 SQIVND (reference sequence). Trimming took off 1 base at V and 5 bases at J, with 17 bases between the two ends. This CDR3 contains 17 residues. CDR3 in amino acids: CASSIVRTRGFTGELFF. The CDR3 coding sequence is TGTGCCAGTAGTATAGTAAGGACAAGGGGTTTTACCGGGGAGCTGTTTTTT.

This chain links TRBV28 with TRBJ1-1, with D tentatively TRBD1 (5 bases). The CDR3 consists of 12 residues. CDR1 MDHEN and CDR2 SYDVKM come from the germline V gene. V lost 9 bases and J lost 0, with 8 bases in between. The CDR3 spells CASSQVNTEAFF. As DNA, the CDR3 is TGTGCCAGTTCACAGGTGAACACTGAAGCTTTCTTT.

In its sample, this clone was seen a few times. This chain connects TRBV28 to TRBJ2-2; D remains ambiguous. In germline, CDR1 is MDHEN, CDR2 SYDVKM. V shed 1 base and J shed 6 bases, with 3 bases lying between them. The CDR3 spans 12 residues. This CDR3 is CASSLSAGELFF. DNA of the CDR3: TGTGCCAGCAGTTTATCGGCCGGGGAGCTGTTTTTT. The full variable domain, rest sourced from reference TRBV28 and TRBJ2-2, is DVKVTQSSRYLVKRTGEKVFLECVQDMDHENMFWYRQDPGLGLRLIYFSYDVKMKEKGDIPEGYSVSREKKERFSLILESASTNQTSMYLCASSLSAGELFFGEGSRLTVL.

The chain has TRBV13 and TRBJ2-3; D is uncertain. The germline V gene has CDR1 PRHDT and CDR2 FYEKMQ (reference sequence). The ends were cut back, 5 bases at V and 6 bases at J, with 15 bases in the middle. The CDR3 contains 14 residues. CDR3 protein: CASSVVAGSDTQYF. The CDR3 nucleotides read TGTGCCAGCAGCGTAGTGGCAGGTTCTGATACGCAGTATTTT.

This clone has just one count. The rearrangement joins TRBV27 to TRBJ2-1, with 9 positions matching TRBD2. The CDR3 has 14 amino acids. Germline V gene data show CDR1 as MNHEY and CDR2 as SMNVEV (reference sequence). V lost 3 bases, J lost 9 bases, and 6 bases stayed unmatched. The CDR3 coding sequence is TGTGCCAGCAGTTTCGGGCGGGAGGGTAGTGAGCAGTTCTTC. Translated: CASSFGREGSEQFF.

The CDR3 protein is CASRDPGIGYEQYF. CDR3 DNA sequence: TGTGCCAGCAGGGACCCAGGGATTGGCTACGAGCAGTACTTC. The V gene is TRBV28, the J gene TRBJ2-5; D is perhaps TRBD1 (5 bases). Near its end, the DNA agrees better with TRBJ2-7, so the J call may be wrong. CDR3 size: 14 residues. CDR1 and CDR2 from the germline V gene are MDHEN and SYDVKM.

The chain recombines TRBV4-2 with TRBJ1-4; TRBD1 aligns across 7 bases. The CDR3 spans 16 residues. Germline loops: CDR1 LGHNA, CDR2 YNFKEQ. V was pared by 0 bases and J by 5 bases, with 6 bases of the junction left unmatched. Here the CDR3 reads CASSQDRGQKNEKLFF. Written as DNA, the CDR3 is TGTGCCAGCAGCCAAGATCGGGGACAGAAGAATGAAAAACTGTTTTTT.

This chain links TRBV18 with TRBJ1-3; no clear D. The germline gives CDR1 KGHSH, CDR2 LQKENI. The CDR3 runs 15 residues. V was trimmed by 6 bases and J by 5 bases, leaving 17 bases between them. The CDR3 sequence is CASSRAEGRRNTIYF. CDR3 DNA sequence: TGTGCCAGCTCCCGAGCGGAGGGTAGGAGAAACACCATATATTTT.

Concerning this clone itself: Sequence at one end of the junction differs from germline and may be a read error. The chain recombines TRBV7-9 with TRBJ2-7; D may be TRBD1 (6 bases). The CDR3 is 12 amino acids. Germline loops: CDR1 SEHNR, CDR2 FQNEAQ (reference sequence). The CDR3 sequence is CSSFNRVNEQYF. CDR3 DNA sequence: TGTTCCAGTTTTAACAGGGTCAACGAGCAGTACTTC.

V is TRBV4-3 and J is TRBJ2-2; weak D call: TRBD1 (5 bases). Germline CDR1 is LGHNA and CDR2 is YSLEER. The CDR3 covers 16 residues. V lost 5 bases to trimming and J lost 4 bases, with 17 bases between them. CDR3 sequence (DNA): TGCGCCAGCAGCTCCGATGAGACAGTTCGCACCGGGGAGCTGTTTTTT. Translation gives CASSSDETVRTGELFF.

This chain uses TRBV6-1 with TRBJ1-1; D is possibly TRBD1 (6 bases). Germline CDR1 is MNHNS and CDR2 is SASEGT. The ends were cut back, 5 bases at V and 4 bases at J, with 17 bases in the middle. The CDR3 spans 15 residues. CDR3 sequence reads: CASSPLDRPGTEAFF. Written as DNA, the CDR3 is TGTGCCAGCAGTCCCCTTGACAGGCCTGGCACTGAAGCTTTCTTT.

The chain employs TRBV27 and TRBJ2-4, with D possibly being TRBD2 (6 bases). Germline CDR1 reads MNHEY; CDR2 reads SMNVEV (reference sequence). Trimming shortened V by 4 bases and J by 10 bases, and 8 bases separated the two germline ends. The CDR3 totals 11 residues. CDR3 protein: CASSWGGIQYF. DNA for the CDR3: TGTGCCAGCAGTTGGGGAGGTATTCAGTACTTC.

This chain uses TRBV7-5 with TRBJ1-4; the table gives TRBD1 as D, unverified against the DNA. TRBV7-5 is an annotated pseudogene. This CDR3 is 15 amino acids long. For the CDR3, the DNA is TGTTCCTACCGAAAAGTGGGACAGGGGATGGAAAAACTGTTTTTT. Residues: CSYRKVGQGMEKLFF.

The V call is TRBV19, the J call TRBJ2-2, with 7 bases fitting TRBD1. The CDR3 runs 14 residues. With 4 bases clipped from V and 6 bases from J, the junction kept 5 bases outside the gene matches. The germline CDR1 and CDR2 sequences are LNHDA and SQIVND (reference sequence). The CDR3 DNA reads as TGTGCCAGTAGTAAGACCGGGACAGCCGGGGAGCTGTTTTTT. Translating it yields CASSKTGTAGELFF.

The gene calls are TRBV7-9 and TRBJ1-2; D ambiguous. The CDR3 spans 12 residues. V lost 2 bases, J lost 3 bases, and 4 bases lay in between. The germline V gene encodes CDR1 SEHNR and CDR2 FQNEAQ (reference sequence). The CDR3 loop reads CASSLQDYGYTF. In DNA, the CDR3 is TGTGCCAGCAGCTTACAGGACTATGGCTACACCTTC.

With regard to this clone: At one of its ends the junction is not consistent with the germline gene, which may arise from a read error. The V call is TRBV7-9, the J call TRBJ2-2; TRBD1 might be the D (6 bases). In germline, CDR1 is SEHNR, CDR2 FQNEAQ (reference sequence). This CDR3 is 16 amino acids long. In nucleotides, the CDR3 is TGTTCCAGCAGCTTTAAGGGACACAGAAACACCGGGGAGCTGTTTTTT. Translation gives CSSSFKGHRNTGELFF.

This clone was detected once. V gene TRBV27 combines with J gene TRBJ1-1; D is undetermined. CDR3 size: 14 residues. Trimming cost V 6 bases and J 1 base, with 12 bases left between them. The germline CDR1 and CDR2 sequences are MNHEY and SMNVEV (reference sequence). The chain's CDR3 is CASRTYPSNTEAFF. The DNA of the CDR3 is TGTGCCAGCAGAACCTATCCGTCGAACACTGAAGCTTTCTTT.

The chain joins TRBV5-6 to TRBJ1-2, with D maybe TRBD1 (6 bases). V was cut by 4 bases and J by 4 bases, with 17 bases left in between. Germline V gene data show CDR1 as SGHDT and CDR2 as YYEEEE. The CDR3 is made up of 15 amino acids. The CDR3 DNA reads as TGTGCCAGCAGCGTGACAGGCGAGGACCCCTATGGCTACACCTTC. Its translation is CASSVTGEDPYGYTF.

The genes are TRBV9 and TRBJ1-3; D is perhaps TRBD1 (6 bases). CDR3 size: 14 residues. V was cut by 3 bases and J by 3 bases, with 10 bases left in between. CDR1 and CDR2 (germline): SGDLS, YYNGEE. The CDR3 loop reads CASSEDSGGNTIYF. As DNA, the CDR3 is TGTGCCAGCAGCGAGGACAGTGGTGGAAACACCATATATTTT.

CDR3 nucleotides: TGTGCCAGCAGCGTAGCGGAGAATGAGCAGTTCTTC. As protein: CASSVAENEQFF. The rearrangement uses TRBV9 and TRBJ2-1; no firm D call. The length of the CDR3 is 12 residues. V lost 0 bases and J lost 7, with 5 bases in between. Germline-derived CDR1 and CDR2 are SGDLS and YYNGEE.

This CDR3 is CASSSSAIDRRGEQFF. The CDR3 DNA reads as TGTGCCAGCAGCTCCTCGGCAATAGATCGGCGGGGAGAGCAGTTCTTC. This rearrangement joins TRBV9 to TRBJ2-1; tentatively, D is TRBD2 (6 bases). The length of the CDR3 is 16 residues. Germline V lookup: CDR1 SGDLS, CDR2 YYNGEE. V was cut by 4 bases and J by 10 bases, with 24 bases left in between.

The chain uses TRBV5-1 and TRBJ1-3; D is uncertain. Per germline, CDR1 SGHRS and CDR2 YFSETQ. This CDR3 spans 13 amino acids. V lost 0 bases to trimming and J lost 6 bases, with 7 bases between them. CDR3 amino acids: CASSLGAQNTIYF. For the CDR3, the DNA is TGCGCCAGCAGCTTGGGAGCTCAAAACACCATATATTTT.